The 22 T cell receptor beta chains below come from one sample, sequenced in a study of blood T cell repertoires in COVID-19. Sequencing was performed with immunoSEQ multiplex PCR; in TCRdb, only in-frame clones are kept and a portion is missing. The sample includes approximately 300,000 clones, 70% to 90% seen only once; the top ten take around 3.5%. The source material was peripheral blood. These receptors were obtained from a woman aged 35 to 49 with acute or convalescent COVID-19.

As concerns this clone: The DNA is omitted, as the CDR3 cannot be located on it reliably, and the CDR3 follows TCRdb's listing. This chain connects TRBV6-2 or TRBV6-3 to TRBJ1-1; the table's D gene call, TRBD1, was not cross checked with the DNA. The CDR3 spans 15 residues, counting both ends. From germline, CDR1 is MNHEY and CDR2 SVGEGT. CDR3 sequence reads: CASSILDRDDTEAFF.

The chain has TRBV18 and TRBJ2-7, with 11 nucleotides matching TRBD1. Unmatched junction bases numbered 6, after V lost 3 bases and J lost 5 bases. Per germline, CDR1 KGHSH and CDR2 LQKENI. The CDR3 has 15 amino acids. The CDR3 nucleotides read TGTGCCAGCTCACCTGGGACAGGGGGTACGCACGAGCAGTACGTC. It is translated as CASSPGTGGTHEQYV.

The V call is TRBV10-1, the J call TRBJ2-3, with 9 bases lining up with TRBD2. This CDR3 is built from 17 residues. Trimming at V came to 2 bases and at J to 0 bases, leaving 6 bases not matched to a gene. Germline V gives CDR1 WNHNN, CDR2 SYGVQD (reference sequence). DNA of the CDR3: TGCGCCAGCAGTGAGAGAGGAGCGGGGGGCAGCACAGATACGCAGTATTTT. This encodes CASSERGAGGSTDTQYF.

This clone was picked up a small number of times. This chain links TRBV9 with TRBJ1-2; D is unclear. The CDR3 is 14 residues long. Trimming cost V 6 bases and J 0 bases, with 12 bases left between them. In germline, CDR1 is SGDLS, CDR2 YYNGEE. The CDR3, as DNA: TGTGCCAGCAACGGTTTGAGTTCTAACTATGGCTACACCTTC. It codes for CASNGLSSNYGYTF. Full variable domain (outside the CDR3, taken from reference TRBV9 and TRBJ1-2): DSGVTQTPKHLITATGQRVTLRCSPRSGDLSVYWYQQSLDQGLQFLIQYYNGEERAKGNILERFSAQQFPDLHSELNLSSLELGDSALYFCASNGLSSNYGYTFGSGTRLTVV.

The chain combines TRBV5-1 with TRBJ2-1; 9 bases align to TRBD2. V shed 0 bases, J shed 5 bases, and the junction held 12 bases outside the gene matches. The CDR3 is 18 residues long. The V gene's germline CDR1 is SGHRS and CDR2 YFSETQ. The CDR3 coding sequence is TGCGCCAGCAGCTTGGGCCCTACCGGGACTAGCAGAGACAATGAGCAGTTCTTC. Encoded protein: CASSLGPTGTSRDNEQFF.

The rearrangement joins TRBV12-3 or TRBV12-4 to TRBJ1-1, with D possibly being TRBD1 (5 bases). This CDR3 is 12 amino acids long. Trimming cost V 6 bases and J 5 bases, with 10 bases left between them. The DNA of the CDR3 is TGTGCCAGCAGGGGGGGGGTTACTGAAGCTTTCTTT. This encodes CASRGGVTEAFF.

The V and J genes are TRBV7-8 and TRBJ1-2; no clear D. CDR1 and CDR2 (germline): SGHVS, FQNEAQ. The CDR3 has 13 residues. Trimming stripped 3 bases from V and 8 bases from J, with 13 bases between. The CDR3 bases are TGTGCCAGCAGCTTCCGGGGTGGATTAGGCTACACCTTC. Amino acids: CASSFRGGLGYTF.

The chain couples TRBV2 to TRBJ1-5; 7 bases are shared with TRBD1. This CDR3 contains 18 residues. Germline CDR1 reads SNHLY; CDR2 reads FYNNEI. Germline trimming cut 8 bases from V and 1 base from J; bases unmatched to any gene: 17. The CDR3 bases are TGTGCCAGCGGCGGGGACAGCTTTCAATTCGGGAGCAATCAGCCCCAGCATTTT. The encoded protein is CASGGDSFQFGSNQPQHF.

J is TRBJ1-6 and V is TRBV27; D perhaps matches TRBD1 (5 bases). The V gene lost 6 bases and the J gene lost 9 bases, with 21 bases spanning the gap. The CDR3 runs to 16 residues. Germline V CDR1 and CDR2: MNHEY, SMNVEV (reference sequence). This CDR3 is CASSLTRTLDLSPLHF. Written as DNA, the CDR3 is TGTGCCAGCAGCTTGACTCGGACATTGGACCTTTCACCCCTCCACTTT.

The CDR3 is CASKELGGQNYGYTF. For the CDR3, the DNA is TGTGCCAGTAAGGAACTAGGGGGACAGAACTATGGCTACACCTTC. The rearrangement uses TRBV19 and TRBJ1-2, with 7 bases fitting TRBD1. The CDR3 sequence is 15 residues long. V lost 7 bases, J lost 2 bases, and 10 bases stayed unmatched. Looked up from germline, CDR1 is LNHDA and CDR2 is SQIVND (reference sequence).

The J gene is TRBJ1-1, the V gene TRBV7-8; D is ambiguous. Per germline, CDR1 SGHVS and CDR2 FQNEAQ. The V gene lost 1 base and the J gene lost 5 bases, with 8 bases spanning the gap. The CDR3 has 13 residues. CDR3 bases: TGTGCCAGCAGCTTAGTGGCGAGGACTGAAGCTTTCTTT. Translating gives CASSLVARTEAFF. The full variable domain, with the rest looked up from reference TRBV7-8 and TRBJ1-1, is GAGVSQSPRYKVAKRGQDVALRCDPISGHVSLFWYQQALGQGPEFLTYFQNEAQLDKSGLPSDRFFAERPEGSVSTLKIQRTQQEDSAVYLCASSLVARTEAFFGQGTRLTVV.

This clone showed up just once. The rearrangement links TRBV24-1 to TRBJ2-2, with no clear D. With 5 bases removed from V and 3 bases from J, the gap between germline ends came to 3 bases. CDR3 length equals 12 residues. From germline, CDR1 is KGHDR and CDR2 SFDVKD. Here the CDR3 reads CATSAYTGELFF. In DNA, the CDR3 is TGTGCCACCAGTGCTTACACCGGGGAGCTGTTTTTT.

The chain combines TRBV2 with TRBJ2-3; a possible D gene is TRBD2 (6 bases). Trimming removed 6 bases from V and 1 base from J, with 11 bases in between. The CDR3 has 14 amino acids. Germline CDR1 SNHLY, CDR2 FYNNEI. Here the CDR3 reads CASRVERGTDTQYF. Here the CDR3 DNA reads TGTGCCAGCAGAGTAGAGCGGGGCACAGATACGCAGTATTTT.

The rearrangement joins TRBV6-2 or TRBV6-3 to TRBJ1-3, with D unclear. From germline, CDR1 is MNHEY and CDR2 SVGEGT. Trimming took 4 bases from V and 4 from J, leaving 14 bases between them. This CDR3 has 15 residues. Written as DNA, the CDR3 is TGTGCCAGCAGTTGGGATAGAGGAGGAGGAAACACCATATATTTT. This sequence encodes CASSWDRGGGNTIYF.

The rearrangement links TRBV30 to TRBJ2-5; TRBD2 matches 7 bases. The V and J ends lost 3 bases and 10 bases, in that order; junction bases with no gene match: 11. The CDR3 has 13 residues. Germline V lookup: CDR1 GTSNPN, CDR2 SVGIG (reference sequence). In DNA form, the CDR3 reads TGTGCCTGGAGAGCTGGGCCTAGCGGTGGCCAGTACTTC. Its translation: CAWRAGPSGGQYF.

This chain connects TRBV7-2 to TRBJ2-3; D may be TRBD1 (5 bases). This CDR3 region has 14 residues. V lost 6 bases and J 1 base, leaving 11 bases between the germline ends. Germline CDR1 is SGHTA and CDR2 is FQGNSA. CDR3 in amino acids: CASSSLGGTDTQYF. The CDR3 DNA sequence: TGTGCCAGCAGTTCGCTAGGGGGCACAGATACGCAGTATTTT.

The chain is built from TRBV5-1 and TRBJ2-5; 10 bases agree with TRBD1. The ends lost 4 bases at V and 0 bases at J; junction bases unmatched: 3. Germline CDR1 reads SGHRS; CDR2 reads YFSETQ. The CDR3 loop spans 15 amino acids. The CDR3 sequence is CASSPGQGNQETQYF. In DNA form, the CDR3 reads TGCGCCAGCAGCCCGGGACAGGGGAACCAAGAGACCCAGTACTTC.

This chain links TRBV10-2 with TRBJ1-1; D perhaps matches TRBD1 (6 bases). The germline gives CDR1 WSHSY, CDR2 SAAADI. The V end was cut by 3 bases, the J end by 0 bases, with 8 bases between. The CDR3 extends over 14 amino acids. CDR3 in DNA: TGCGCCAGCAGTGACTACAGGGTGAACACTGAAGCTTTCTTT. Amino acids: CASSDYRVNTEAFF.

This chain links TRBV7-9 with TRBJ1-1, with D perhaps TRBD1 (6 bases). Germline lookup yields CDR1 SEHNR and CDR2 FQNEAQ (reference sequence). V was clipped by 5 bases and J by 4 bases, with 14 bases between them. This CDR3 is 14 amino acids long. The CDR3 sequence is CASSQIQGSTEAFF. In nucleotides, the CDR3 is TGTGCCAGCAGCCAGATACAGGGTAGCACTGAAGCTTTCTTT. Variable domain in full (rest from reference TRBV7-9 and TRBJ1-1): DTGVSQNPRHKITKRGQNVTFRCDPISEHNRLYWYRQTLGQGPEFLTYFQNEAQLEKSRLLSDRFSAERPKGSFSTLEIQRTEQGDSAMYLCASSQIQGSTEAFFGQGTRLTVV.

The chain links TRBV6-5 to TRBJ1-2; 9 bases are a match to TRBD1. V gave up 6 bases and J gave up 4 bases; unmatched junction bases: 9. The CDR3 runs to 15 residues. Germline CDR1 reads MNHEY; CDR2 reads SVGAGI. CDR3 sequence (DNA): TGTGCCAGCAGGAGAACCGGGACAGGGATCTATGGCTACACCTTC. Translated, it gives CASRRTGTGIYGYTF.

V is TRBV7-9 and J is TRBJ1-2, with D maybe TRBD1 (5 bases). Per the germline V gene, CDR1 is SEHNR and CDR2 is FQNEAQ (reference sequence). V was trimmed by 3 bases and J by 4 bases, leaving 15 bases between them. This CDR3 comprises 15 residues. The CDR3 sequence: CASSFGAPGVYGYTF. As DNA, the CDR3 is TGTGCCAGCAGCTTTGGGGCCCCGGGTGTCTATGGCTACACCTTC.

V usage is TRBV19 and J usage is TRBJ1-1, with 7 positions matching TRBD1. Germline lookup yields CDR1 LNHDA and CDR2 SQIVND (reference sequence). The CDR3 consists of 18 residues. Trimming took 4 bases from V and 4 from J; bases not matched to a gene: 18. The CDR3 nucleotides read TGTGCCAGTAGTAAGGAGGGGGCGACAAACTCTTGGGGCACTGAAGCTTTCTTT. Encoded protein: CASSKEGATNSWGTEAFF.